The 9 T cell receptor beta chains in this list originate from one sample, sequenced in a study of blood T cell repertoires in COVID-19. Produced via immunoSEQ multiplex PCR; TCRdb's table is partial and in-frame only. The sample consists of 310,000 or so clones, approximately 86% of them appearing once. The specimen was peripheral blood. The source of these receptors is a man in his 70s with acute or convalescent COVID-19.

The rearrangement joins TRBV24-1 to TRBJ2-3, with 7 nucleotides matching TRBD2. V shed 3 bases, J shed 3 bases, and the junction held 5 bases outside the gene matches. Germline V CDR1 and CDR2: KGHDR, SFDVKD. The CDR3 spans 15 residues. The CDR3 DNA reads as TGTGCCACCAGTGATCCGGGGAGGGGAACAGATACGCAGTATTTT. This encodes CATSDPGRGTDTQYF.

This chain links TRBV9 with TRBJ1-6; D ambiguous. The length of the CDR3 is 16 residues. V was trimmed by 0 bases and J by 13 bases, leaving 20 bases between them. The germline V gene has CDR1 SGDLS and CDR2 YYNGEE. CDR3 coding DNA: TGTGCCAGCAGCGTAGGAGTCTCCTCATTGAGTTCGCCCCTCCACTTT. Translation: CASSVGVSSLSSPLHF. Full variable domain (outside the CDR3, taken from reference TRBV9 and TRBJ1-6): DSGVTQTPKHLITATGQRVTLRCSPRSGDLSVYWYQQSLDQGLQFLIQYYNGEERAKGNILERFSAQQFPDLHSELNLSSLELGDSALYFCASSVGVSSLSSPLHFGNGTRLTVT.

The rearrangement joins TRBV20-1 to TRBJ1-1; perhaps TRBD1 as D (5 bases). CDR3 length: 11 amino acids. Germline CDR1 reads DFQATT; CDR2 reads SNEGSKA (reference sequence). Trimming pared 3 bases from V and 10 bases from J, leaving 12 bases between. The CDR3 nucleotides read TGCAGTGCTAGGGGGGGGAGGCCAGCTTTCTTT. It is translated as CSARGGRPAFF.

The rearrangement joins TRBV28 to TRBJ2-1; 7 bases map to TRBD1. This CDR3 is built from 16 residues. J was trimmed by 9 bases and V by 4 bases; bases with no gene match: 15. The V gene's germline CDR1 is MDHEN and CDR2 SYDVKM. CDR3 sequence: CASSSLKTGVRGEQFF. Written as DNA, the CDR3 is TGTGCCAGCAGTTCGCTAAAAACAGGGGTACGAGGTGAGCAGTTCTTC.

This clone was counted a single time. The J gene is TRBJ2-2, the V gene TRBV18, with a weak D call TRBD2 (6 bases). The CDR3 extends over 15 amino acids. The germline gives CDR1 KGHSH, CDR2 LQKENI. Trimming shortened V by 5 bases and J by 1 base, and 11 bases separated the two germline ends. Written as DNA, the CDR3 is TGTGCCAGCTCATTGACGGGACTGAACACCGGGGAGCTGTTTTTT. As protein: CASSLTGLNTGELFF.

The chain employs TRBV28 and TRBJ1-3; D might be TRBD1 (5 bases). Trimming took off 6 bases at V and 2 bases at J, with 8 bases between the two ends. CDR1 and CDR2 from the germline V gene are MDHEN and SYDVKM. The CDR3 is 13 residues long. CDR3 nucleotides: TGTGCCAGCAGAGTAGGGGCTGGAAACACCATATATTTT. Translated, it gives CASRVGAGNTIYF.

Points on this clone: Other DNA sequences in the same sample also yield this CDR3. The DNA of the CDR3 is TGCGCCAGCAGCCAAGAGGGAGGGGGCTATGGCTACACCTTC. Residues: CASSQEGGGYGYTF. The rearrangement uses TRBV4-3 and TRBJ1-2; a possible D gene is TRBD1 (6 bases). This CDR3 contains 14 residues. V was cut by 0 bases and J by 4 bases, with 9 bases left in between. CDR1 is LGHNA, CDR2 YSLEER, per germline.

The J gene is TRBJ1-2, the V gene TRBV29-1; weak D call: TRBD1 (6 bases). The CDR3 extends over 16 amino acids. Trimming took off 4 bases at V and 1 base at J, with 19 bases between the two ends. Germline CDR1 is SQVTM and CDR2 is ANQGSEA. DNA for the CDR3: TGCAGCGTTGGAACAGGGACGGTAACTTATAACTATGGCTACACCTTC. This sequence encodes CSVGTGTVTYNYGYTF.

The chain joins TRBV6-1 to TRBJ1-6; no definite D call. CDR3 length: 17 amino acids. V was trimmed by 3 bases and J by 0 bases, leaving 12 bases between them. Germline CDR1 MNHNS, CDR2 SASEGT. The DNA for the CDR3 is TGTGCCAGCAGTGACCTATCGGGGAGCTCCTATAATTCACCCCTCCACTTT. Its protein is CASSDLSGSSYNSPLHF.